This TCR beta chain was obtained from a study of blood T cell repertoires in COVID-19. Study overall: PBMCs, B-cell-depleted T cells, or T cells were the source of the cDNA or gDNA that made up the material.

The method was immunoSEQ multiplex PCR; TCRdb's version includes in-frame clones alone and lacks a portion of them. This table holds 300,000 to 350,000 clones, 85% to 90% found once. The source is a woman in her twenties or thirties who had recovered from COVID-19. Specimen: PBMCs or T cells enriched from blood (not recorded which).

The CDR3 protein is CASSLSRDTAVRAYYGYTF. In DNA, the CDR3 is TGTGCCAGCAGTTTATCGAGGGACACCGCAGTCAGGGCCTACTATGGCTACACCTTC. The rearrangement joins TRBV27 to TRBJ1-2, with D perhaps TRBD1 (6 bases). Germline loops: CDR1 MNHEY, CDR2 SMNVEV (reference sequence). This CDR3 has 19 amino acids. V was pared by 0 bases and J by 3 bases, with 23 bases between.